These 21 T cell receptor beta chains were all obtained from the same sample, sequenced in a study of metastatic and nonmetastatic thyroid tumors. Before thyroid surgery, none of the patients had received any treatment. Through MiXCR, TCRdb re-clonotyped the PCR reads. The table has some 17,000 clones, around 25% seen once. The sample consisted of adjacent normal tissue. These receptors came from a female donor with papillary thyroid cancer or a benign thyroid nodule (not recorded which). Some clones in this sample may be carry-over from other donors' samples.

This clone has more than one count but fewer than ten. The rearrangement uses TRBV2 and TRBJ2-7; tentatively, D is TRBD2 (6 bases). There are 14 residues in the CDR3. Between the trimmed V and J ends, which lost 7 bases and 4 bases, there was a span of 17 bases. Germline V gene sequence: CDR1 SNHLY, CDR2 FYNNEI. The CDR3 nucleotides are TGTGCCAGCAATTCAGACCGGGACTCGTACGAGCAGTACTTC. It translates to CASNSDRDSYEQYF.

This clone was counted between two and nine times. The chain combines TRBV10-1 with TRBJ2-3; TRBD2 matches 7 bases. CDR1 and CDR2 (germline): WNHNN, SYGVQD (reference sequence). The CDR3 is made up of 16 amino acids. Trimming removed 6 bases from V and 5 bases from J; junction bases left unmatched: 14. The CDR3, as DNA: TGCGCCAGCAGCGAATGGGTCGGGAGGTCCGAAGATACGCAGTATTTT. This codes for CASSEWVGRSEDTQYF.

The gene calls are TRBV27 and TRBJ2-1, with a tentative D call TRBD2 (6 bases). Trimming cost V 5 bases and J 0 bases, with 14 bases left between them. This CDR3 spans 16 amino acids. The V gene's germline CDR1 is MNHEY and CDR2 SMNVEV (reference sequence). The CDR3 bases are TGTGCCAGCAGTCGGGGTCTAGCGAGCTCCTACAATGAGCAGTTCTTC. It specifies CASSRGLASSYNEQFF.

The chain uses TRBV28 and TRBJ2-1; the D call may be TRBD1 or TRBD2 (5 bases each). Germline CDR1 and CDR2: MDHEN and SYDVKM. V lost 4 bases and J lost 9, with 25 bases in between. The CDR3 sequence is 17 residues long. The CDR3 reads CASSSFPIGIGDSEQFF. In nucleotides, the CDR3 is TGTGCCAGCAGTTCTTTCCCTATCGGGATAGGGGATAGTGAGCAGTTCTTC.

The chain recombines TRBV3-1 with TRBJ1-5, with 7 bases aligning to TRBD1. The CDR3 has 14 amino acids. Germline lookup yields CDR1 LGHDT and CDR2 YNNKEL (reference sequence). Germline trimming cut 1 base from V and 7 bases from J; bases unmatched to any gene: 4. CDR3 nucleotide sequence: TGTGCCAGCAGCCAAGGGACAGGTCGCCAGCCCCAGCATTTT. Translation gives CASSQGTGRQPQHF.

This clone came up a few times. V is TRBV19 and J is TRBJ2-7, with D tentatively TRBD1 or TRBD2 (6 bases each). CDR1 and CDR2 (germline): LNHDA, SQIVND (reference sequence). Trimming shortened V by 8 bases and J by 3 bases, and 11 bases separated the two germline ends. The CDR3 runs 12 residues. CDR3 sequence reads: CASGRGDYEQYF. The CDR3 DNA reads TGTGCCAGTGGTAGGGGGGACTACGAGCAGTACTTC. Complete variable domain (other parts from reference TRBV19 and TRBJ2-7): DGGITQSPKYLFRKEGQNVTLSCEQNLNHDAMYWYRQDPGQGLRLIYYSQIVNDFQKGDIAEGYSVSREKKESFPLTVTSAQKNPTAFYLCASGRGDYEQYFGPGTRLTVT.

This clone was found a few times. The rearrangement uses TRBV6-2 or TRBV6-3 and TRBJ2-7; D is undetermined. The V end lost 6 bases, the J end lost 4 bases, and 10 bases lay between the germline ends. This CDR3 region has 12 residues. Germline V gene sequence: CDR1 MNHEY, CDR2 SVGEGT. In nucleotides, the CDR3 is TGTGCCAGCAGCCCCGACCTGTACGAGCAGTACTTC. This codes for CASSPDLYEQYF.

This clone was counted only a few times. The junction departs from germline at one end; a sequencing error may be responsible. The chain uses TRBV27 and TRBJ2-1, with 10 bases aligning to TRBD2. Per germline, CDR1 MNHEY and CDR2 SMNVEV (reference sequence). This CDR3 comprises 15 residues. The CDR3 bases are TGTGCCAGCAGTTATAGCGGGAGGCCCCTCGATGAGCAGTTCTTT. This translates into CASSYSGRPLDEQFF.

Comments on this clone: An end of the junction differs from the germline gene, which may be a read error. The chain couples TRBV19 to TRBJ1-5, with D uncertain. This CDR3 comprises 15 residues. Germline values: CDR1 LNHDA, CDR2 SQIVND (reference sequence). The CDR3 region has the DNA TGTGCCAGTAGTACCTGGGTCAGCTACAATCATCCCCAGCATTTT. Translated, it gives CASSTWVSYNHPQHF.

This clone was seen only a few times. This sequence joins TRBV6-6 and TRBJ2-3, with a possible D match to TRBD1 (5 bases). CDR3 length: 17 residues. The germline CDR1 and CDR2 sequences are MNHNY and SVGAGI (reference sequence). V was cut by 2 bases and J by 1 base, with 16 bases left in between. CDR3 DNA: TGTGCCAGCAGTTACCTTCCACTGGACATACGCACAGATACGCAGTATTTT. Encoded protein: CASSYLPLDIRTDTQYF.

DNA for the CDR3: TGTGCCAGCAGTTACCTGGGGGATCAGCCCCAGCATTTT. This gives the protein CASSYLGDQPQHF. The V gene is TRBV6-5, the J gene TRBJ1-5, with D possibly being TRBD1 (5 bases). Germline CDR1 and CDR2: MNHEY and SVGAGI. V lost 2 bases and J lost 5, with 7 bases in between. This CDR3 is 13 amino acids long.

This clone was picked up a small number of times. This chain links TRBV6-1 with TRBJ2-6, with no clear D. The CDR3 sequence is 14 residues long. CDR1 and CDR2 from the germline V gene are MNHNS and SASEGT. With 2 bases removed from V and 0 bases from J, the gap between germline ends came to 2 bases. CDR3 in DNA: TGTGCCAGCAGTGAACTCTCTGGGGCCAACGTCCTGACTTTC. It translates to CASSELSGANVLTF.

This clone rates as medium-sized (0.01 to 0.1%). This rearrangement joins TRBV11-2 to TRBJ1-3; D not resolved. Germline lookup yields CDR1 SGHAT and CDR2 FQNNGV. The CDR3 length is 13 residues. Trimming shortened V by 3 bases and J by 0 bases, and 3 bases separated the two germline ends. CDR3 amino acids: CASSFSSGNTIYF. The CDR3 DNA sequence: TGTGCCAGCAGCTTTAGCTCTGGAAACACCATATATTTT.

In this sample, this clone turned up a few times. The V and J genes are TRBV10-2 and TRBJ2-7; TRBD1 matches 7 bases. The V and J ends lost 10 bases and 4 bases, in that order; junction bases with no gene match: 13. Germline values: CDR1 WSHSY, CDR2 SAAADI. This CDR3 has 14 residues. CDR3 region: CAILVGTGAYEQYF. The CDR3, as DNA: TGCGCCATCTTGGTCGGTACAGGGGCGTACGAGCAGTACTTC.

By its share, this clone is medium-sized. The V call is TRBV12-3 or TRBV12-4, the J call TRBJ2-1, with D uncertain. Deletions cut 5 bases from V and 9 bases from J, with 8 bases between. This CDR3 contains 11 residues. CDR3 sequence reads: CASSAGVEQFF. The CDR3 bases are TGTGCCAGCAGTGCAGGCGTTGAGCAGTTCTTC.

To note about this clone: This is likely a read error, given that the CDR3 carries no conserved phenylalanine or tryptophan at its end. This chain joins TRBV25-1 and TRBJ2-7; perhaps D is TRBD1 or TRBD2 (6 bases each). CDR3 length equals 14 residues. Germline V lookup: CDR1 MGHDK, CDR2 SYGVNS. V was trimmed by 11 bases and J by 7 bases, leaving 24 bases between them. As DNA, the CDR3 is TGTGCCTGCACCAGGGGTGGAGGGTCCCGGGAGCAGTACTAC. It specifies CACTRGGGSREQYY.

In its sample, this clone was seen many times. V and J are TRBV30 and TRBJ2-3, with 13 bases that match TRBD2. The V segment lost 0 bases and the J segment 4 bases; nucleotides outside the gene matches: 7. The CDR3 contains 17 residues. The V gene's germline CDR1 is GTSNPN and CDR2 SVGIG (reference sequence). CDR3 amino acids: CAWSVSRTSGSPDTQYF. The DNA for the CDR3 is TGTGCCTGGAGTGTGAGTCGGACTAGCGGGAGCCCAGATACGCAGTATTTT.

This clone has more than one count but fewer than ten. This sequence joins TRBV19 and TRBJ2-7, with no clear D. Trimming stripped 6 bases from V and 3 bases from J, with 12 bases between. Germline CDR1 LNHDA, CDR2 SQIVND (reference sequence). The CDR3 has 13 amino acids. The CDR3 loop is CASSSSPGYEQYF. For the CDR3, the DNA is TGTGCCAGTAGCTCCTCCCCCGGCTACGAGCAGTACTTC.

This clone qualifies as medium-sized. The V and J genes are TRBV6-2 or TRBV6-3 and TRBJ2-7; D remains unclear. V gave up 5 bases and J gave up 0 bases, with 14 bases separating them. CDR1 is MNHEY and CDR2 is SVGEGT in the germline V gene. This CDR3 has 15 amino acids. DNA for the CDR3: TGTGCCAGCAGTCCGTTGTCTGTATTCTCCTACGAGCAGTACTTC. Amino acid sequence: CASSPLSVFSYEQYF.

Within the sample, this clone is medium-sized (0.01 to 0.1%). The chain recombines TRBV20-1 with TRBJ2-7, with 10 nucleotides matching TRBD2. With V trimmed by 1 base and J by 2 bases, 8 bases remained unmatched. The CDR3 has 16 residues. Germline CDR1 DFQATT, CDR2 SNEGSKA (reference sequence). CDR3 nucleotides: TGCAGTGCTAGAGGGCTAGCGGGAGTTGAAGCCTACGAGCAGTACTTC. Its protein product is CSARGLAGVEAYEQYF.

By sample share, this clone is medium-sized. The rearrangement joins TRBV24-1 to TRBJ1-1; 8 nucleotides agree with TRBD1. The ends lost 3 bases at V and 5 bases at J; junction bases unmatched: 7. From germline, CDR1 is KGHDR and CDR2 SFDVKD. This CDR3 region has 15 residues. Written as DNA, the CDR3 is TGTGCCACCAGTGATCCAAAGACAGGGGATACTGAAGCTTTCTTT. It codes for CATSDPKTGDTEAFF.